A selection of T cell receptor beta chains follows, all from one sample in a study of early T cells in non-severe SARS-CoV-2 infection. One entry per CDR3 protein results from TCRdb running MiXCR on the 5' RACE reads. The sample lists about 71,000 distinct CDR3 sequences; roughly 15% were seen once. Sequencing used whole blood. The receptors come from an adult who was a healthcare worker with PCR-confirmed SARS-CoV-2 infection or an uninfected control (not recorded which). Each CDR3 is given with its conserved first and last residue. The order of the fields is clone size, D gene, J gene, V gene, CDR3 protein, CDR3 DNA. A D gene is named only where the DNA matches it firmly. Clone size, where shown, is once, few, many, or a class for clones that have expanded.

clone_size: few; d_call: NA; j_call: TRBJ2-3; v_call: TRBV20-1; cdr3_aa: CSARGGQGFTDTQYF; cdr3_nt: TGCAGTGCTAGAGGCGGGCAGGGTTTCACAGATACGCAGTATTTT
clone_size: NA; d_call: NA; j_call: TRBJ1-6; v_call: TRBV28; cdr3_aa: CASSSLGEKALHF; cdr3_nt: TGTGCCAGCAGTTCCCTTGGGGAGAAGGCCCTCCACTTT
clone_size: NA; d_call: NA; j_call: TRBJ1-2; v_call: TRBV6-5; cdr3_aa: CASRLGGANYGYTF; cdr3_nt: TGTGCCAGCAGGCTTGGCGGAGCTAACTATGGCTACACCTTC
clone_size: few; d_call: NA; j_call: TRBJ2-3; v_call: TRBV29-1; cdr3_aa: CSVGNKNTDTQYF; cdr3_nt: TGCAGCGTTGGGAACAAGAACACAGATACGCAGTATTTT
clone_size: many; d_call: NA; j_call: TRBJ1-1; v_call: TRBV29-1; cdr3_aa: CSVSGQLHPEAFF; cdr3_nt: TGCAGCGTTTCCGGACAGCTTCACCCTGAAGCTTTCTTT
clone_size: NA; d_call: TRBD2; j_call: TRBJ2-3; v_call: TRBV9; cdr3_aa: CASSSSGTSTDTQYF; cdr3_nt: TGTGCCAGCAGCTCCAGCGGGACTAGCACAGATACGCAGTATTTT
clone_size: few; d_call: TRBD2; j_call: TRBJ2-3; v_call: TRBV18; cdr3_aa: CASSSLASGGPNTQYF; cdr3_nt: TGTGCCAGCTCCTCACTTGCCAGCGGGGGACCGAATACGCAGTATTTT
clone_size: NA; d_call: NA; j_call: TRBJ2-1; v_call: TRBV11-2; cdr3_aa: CASSFGSPNNEQFF; cdr3_nt: TGTGCCAGCAGCTTCGGGAGTCCTAACAATGAGCAGTTCTTC
clone_size: NA; d_call: TRBD1; j_call: TRBJ2-3; v_call: TRBV4-2; cdr3_aa: CASSQDRVGTDTQYF; cdr3_nt: TGTGCCAGCAGCCAGGACAGGGTAGGGACAGATACGCAGTATTTT
clone_size: many; d_call: NA; j_call: TRBJ1-2; v_call: TRBV28; cdr3_aa: CASTQYYGYTF; cdr3_nt: TGTGCCAGCACACAATACTATGGCTACACCTTC
clone_size: NA; d_call: NA; j_call: TRBJ2-3; v_call: TRBV18; cdr3_aa: CASSPGTRARDTQYF; cdr3_nt: TGTGCCAGCTCACCCGGGACCCGCGCCAGGGATACGCAGTATTTT
clone_size: few; d_call: NA; j_call: TRBJ1-2; v_call: TRBV11-2; cdr3_aa: CASSLADGRSNYGYTF; cdr3_nt: TGTGCCAGCAGCCTCGCGGACGGAAGATCTAACTATGGCTACACCTTC
clone_size: NA; d_call: NA; j_call: TRBJ1-1; v_call: TRBV5-1; cdr3_aa: CASSTGRVNTEAFF; cdr3_nt: TGCGCCAGCAGCACGGGGCGGGTGAACACTGAAGCTTTCTTT
clone_size: few; d_call: NA; j_call: TRBJ2-3; v_call: TRBV29-1; cdr3_aa: CSFSEDTQYF; cdr3_nt: TGCAGCTTTTCCGAAGATACGCAGTATTTT
clone_size: few; d_call: NA; j_call: TRBJ1-1; v_call: TRBV29-1; cdr3_aa: CSAATTGLNTEAFF; cdr3_nt: TGCAGCGCAGCTACAACAGGGTTGAACACTGAAGCTTTCTTT
clone_size: few; d_call: NA; j_call: TRBJ2-7; v_call: TRBV19; cdr3_aa: CASSPGRILGDEQYF; cdr3_nt: TGTGCCAGTAGTCCCGGAAGGATTTTGGGGGATGAGCAGTACTTC
clone_size: many; d_call: NA; j_call: TRBJ1-1; v_call: TRBV12-3/TRBV12-4; cdr3_aa: CASSLRQNTEAFF; cdr3_nt: TGTGCCAGCAGTTTAAGGCAGAACACTGAAGCTTTCTTT
clone_size: NA; d_call: NA; j_call: TRBJ1-3; v_call: TRBV7-2; cdr3_aa: CASSEQGNTIYF; cdr3_nt: TGTGCCAGCAGCGAACAGGGAAACACCATATATTTT
clone_size: once; d_call: NA; j_call: TRBJ1-1; v_call: TRBV5-8; cdr3_aa: CASSFLSLAGAFF; cdr3_nt: TGTGCCAGCAGCTTTTTGTCGCTCGCTGGGGCTTTCTTT
clone_size: few; d_call: NA; j_call: TRBJ2-7; v_call: TRBV20-1; cdr3_aa: CSARGPDEQYF; cdr3_nt: TGCAGTGCTAGGGGGCCAGACGAGCAGTACTTC
clone_size: NA; d_call: NA; j_call: TRBJ1-1; v_call: TRBV14; cdr3_aa: CASSREVNTEAFF; cdr3_nt: TGTGCCAGCAGCCGAGAAGTAAACACTGAAGCTTTCTTT
clone_size: many; d_call: NA; j_call: TRBJ2-2; v_call: TRBV12-3/TRBV12-4; cdr3_aa: CASTYYLPTGELFF; cdr3_nt: TGTGCCAGCACCTATTATCTACCAACCGGGGAGCTGTTTTTT
clone_size: many; d_call: NA; j_call: TRBJ1-5; v_call: TRBV6-2/TRBV6-3; cdr3_aa: CASSYSRDARNQPQHF; cdr3_nt: TGTGCCAGCAGTTACTCGAGGGACGCCCGGAATCAGCCCCAGCATTTT
clone_size: few; d_call: NA; j_call: TRBJ2-3; v_call: TRBV6-4; cdr3_aa: CASSDEASTDTQYF; cdr3_nt: TGTGCCAGCAGTGACGAAGCTAGCACAGATACGCAGTATTTT
clone_size: many; d_call: NA; j_call: TRBJ2-1; v_call: TRBV20-1; cdr3_aa: CSARPIKFYNEQFF; cdr3_nt: TGCAGTGCTAGACCAATCAAATTCTACAATGAGCAGTTCTTC
clone_size: NA; d_call: TRBD1; j_call: TRBJ1-6; v_call: TRBV7-9; cdr3_aa: CASRDRVDSPLHF; cdr3_nt: TGTGCCAGCAGGGACAGGGTGGATTCACCCCTCCACTTT
clone_size: many; d_call: TRBD2; j_call: TRBJ2-1; v_call: TRBV7-6; cdr3_aa: CASSQLRAGVLNEQFF; cdr3_nt: TGTGCCAGCAGCCAACTCCGAGCGGGGGTACTCAATGAGCAGTTCTTC
clone_size: NA; d_call: NA; j_call: TRBJ1-5; v_call: TRBV5-5; cdr3_aa: CASSWGNSNQPQHF; cdr3_nt: TGTGCCAGCAGCTGGGGTAATAGCAATCAGCCCCAGCATTTT
clone_size: few; d_call: NA; j_call: TRBJ1-1; v_call: TRBV29-1; cdr3_aa: CSVPTGNFDTEAFF; cdr3_nt: TGCAGCGTTCCGACGGGGAACTTCGACACTGAAGCTTTCTTT
clone_size: NA; d_call: NA; j_call: TRBJ2-1; v_call: TRBV5-1; cdr3_aa: CASTRGAPFRSYNEQFF; cdr3_nt: TGCGCCAGCACCCGGGGAGCACCTTTTCGCTCCTACAATGAGCAGTTCTTC
clone_size: NA; d_call: NA; j_call: TRBJ2-3; v_call: TRBV20-1; cdr3_aa: CSARALESGTDTQYF; cdr3_nt: TGCAGTGCTAGGGCACTAGAATCAGGCACAGATACGCAGTATTTT
clone_size: few; d_call: TRBD1; j_call: TRBJ2-5; v_call: TRBV4-3; cdr3_aa: CASSQVGQPQETQYF; cdr3_nt: TGCGCCAGCAGCCAAGTGGGACAGCCACAAGAGACCCAGTACTTC
clone_size: NA; d_call: TRBD1; j_call: TRBJ2-5; v_call: TRBV6-6; cdr3_aa: CASSYSDRWETQYF; cdr3_nt: TGTGCCAGCAGTTATTCGGACAGGTGGGAGACCCAGTACTTC
clone_size: many; d_call: NA; j_call: TRBJ2-1; v_call: TRBV25-1; cdr3_aa: CASSEGDHYWGENEQFF; cdr3_nt: TGTGCCAGCAGTGAAGGGGACCATTACTGGGGAGAGAATGAGCAGTTCTTC
clone_size: many; d_call: NA; j_call: TRBJ2-5; v_call: TRBV4-1; cdr3_aa: CASSHTVFEETQYF; cdr3_nt: TGCGCCAGCAGCCACACTGTTTTTGAAGAGACCCAGTACTTC
clone_size: NA; d_call: TRBD2; j_call: TRBJ2-1; v_call: TRBV29-1; cdr3_aa: CSGASGERNEQFF; cdr3_nt: TGCAGCGGAGCTAGCGGGGAAAGGAATGAGCAGTTCTTC
clone_size: many; d_call: NA; j_call: TRBJ2-5; v_call: TRBV3-1; cdr3_aa: CASSQEETQYF; cdr3_nt: TGTGCCAGCAGCCAGGAAGAGACCCAGTACTTC
clone_size: NA; d_call: NA; j_call: TRBJ2-3; v_call: TRBV7-2; cdr3_aa: CASSSDADTQYF; cdr3_nt: TGTGCCAGCAGCTCCGATGCAGATACGCAGTATTTT
clone_size: few; d_call: NA; j_call: TRBJ2-7; v_call: TRBV7-9; cdr3_aa: CASSPDIAHYEQYF; cdr3_nt: TGTGCCAGCAGCCCCGACATCGCACACTACGAGCAGTACTTC
clone_size: many; d_call: TRBD1; j_call: TRBJ2-7; v_call: TRBV7-2; cdr3_aa: CASSRTPGQGLDEQYF; cdr3_nt: TGTGCCAGCAGCCGTACACCGGGACAGGGGCTAGACGAGCAGTACTTC
clone_size: NA; d_call: TRBD1; j_call: TRBJ2-1; v_call: TRBV7-3; cdr3_aa: CASSLTWDRLDNEQFF; cdr3_nt: TGTGCCAGCAGCTTAACGTGGGACAGGCTTGACAATGAGCAGTTCTTC
clone_size: many; d_call: NA; j_call: TRBJ1-2; v_call: TRBV11-3; cdr3_aa: CASSLQEDDYGYTF; cdr3_nt: TGTGCCAGCAGCTTGCAGGAAGACGACTATGGCTACACCTTC
clone_size: few; d_call: TRBD2; j_call: TRBJ2-5; v_call: TRBV2; cdr3_aa: CASSNRGGSWETQYF; cdr3_nt: TGTGCCAGCAGTAATCGGGGAGGGTCGTGGGAGACCCAGTACTTC
clone_size: NA; d_call: NA; j_call: TRBJ1-1; v_call: TRBV28; cdr3_aa: CASSPIIAEAFF; cdr3_nt: TGTGCCAGCAGCCCTATTATCGCTGAAGCTTTCTTT
clone_size: few; d_call: NA; j_call: TRBJ1-1; v_call: TRBV20-1; cdr3_aa: CSAIRPNTEAFF; cdr3_nt: TGCAGTGCTATCCGACCTAACACTGAAGCTTTCTTT
clone_size: many; d_call: TRBD1; j_call: TRBJ1-2; v_call: TRBV29-1; cdr3_aa: CSDLDRGRSNYGYTF; cdr3_nt: TGCAGCGACTTGGACAGGGGAAGATCCAACTATGGCTACACCTTC
clone_size: NA; d_call: TRBD1; j_call: TRBJ2-5; v_call: TRBV7-9; cdr3_aa: CASSLTGGLVETQYF; cdr3_nt: TGTGCCAGCAGCTTAACAGGGGGATTGGTGGAGACCCAGTACTTC
clone_size: many; d_call: NA; j_call: TRBJ1-2; v_call: TRBV12-3/TRBV12-4; cdr3_aa: CASSRQSYYGYTF; cdr3_nt: TGTGCCAGCAGCCGACAGAGTTACTATGGCTACACCTTC
clone_size: few; d_call: NA; j_call: TRBJ1-2; v_call: TRBV2; cdr3_aa: CASSEAGYTF; cdr3_nt: TGTGCCAGCAGTGAAGCGGGCTACACCTTC
clone_size: NA; d_call: TRBD1; j_call: TRBJ2-4; v_call: TRBV7-8; cdr3_aa: CASSPTAYDRENIQYF; cdr3_nt: TGTGCCAGCAGCCCAACGGCTTACGACAGGGAAAACATTCAGTACTTC
clone_size: NA; d_call: NA; j_call: TRBJ2-2; v_call: TRBV27; cdr3_aa: CASSTSGTLGTGELFF; cdr3_nt: TGTGCCAGCAGTACGTCCGGGACCCTCGGGACCGGGGAGCTGTTTTTT
clone_size: few; d_call: NA; j_call: TRBJ2-5; v_call: TRBV29-1; cdr3_aa: CSVGRTHAGETQYF; cdr3_nt: TGCAGCGTTGGAAGGACCCACGCGGGAGAGACCCAGTACTTC
clone_size: few; d_call: TRBD1; j_call: TRBJ1-1; v_call: TRBV5-1; cdr3_aa: CASSLRTGGPLNTEAFF; cdr3_nt: TGCGCCAGCAGCTTGCGGACAGGGGGGCCATTAAACACTGAAGCTTTCTTT